Shown below are 28 T cell receptor beta chains from a single sample sequenced in a study of T-cell reconstitution after alpha-beta-depleted transplantation in children. The TCRbeta library was prepared with unique molecular identifiers. TCRdb reprocessed the PCR reads via MiXCR and lists one record per CDR3 protein. The table lists around 380,000 distinct CDR3 sequences, roughly a tenth of them singletons. The sample consisted of PBMCs from the stem cell graft donor, taken from the stem cell graft. The receptors originated from a human donor who donated a stem cell graft to a child with acute myeloid leukemia.

The chain employs TRBV5-5 and TRBJ2-2, with a tentative D call TRBD1 (6 bases). This CDR3 region has 14 residues. V was shortened by 6 bases and J by 5 bases, with 14 bases between the two germline ends. In germline, CDR1 is SGHKS, CDR2 YYEKEE (reference sequence). CDR3 sequence: CASKNRDQTGELFF. In DNA, the CDR3 is TGTGCCAGCAAAAACAGGGATCAAACCGGGGAGCTGTTTTTT.

There are a few counts of this clonotype. The V gene is TRBV27, the J gene TRBJ1-1, with D possibly matching TRBD1 (5 bases). Germline V gene sequence: CDR1 MNHEY, CDR2 SMNVEV (reference sequence). The V and J ends lost 7 bases and 6 bases respectively, with 15 bases between them. The CDR3 loop spans 13 amino acids. This chain's CDR3 is CASKLGTVSEAFF. The CDR3 DNA reads as TGTGCCAGCAAACTAGGGACCGTCTCTGAAGCTTTCTTT.

This chain uses TRBV15 with TRBJ1-1; D is possibly TRBD1 (6 bases). The ends were cut back, 0 bases at V and 3 bases at J, with 11 bases in the middle. Germline loops: CDR1 LNHNV, CDR2 YYDKDF (reference sequence). The CDR3 runs 15 residues. The CDR3 coding sequence is TGTGCCACCAGCAGAGACAGGGGCGGATACACTGAAGCTTTCTTT. It is translated as CATSRDRGGYTEAFF.

This clonotype has a handful of counts. This chain links TRBV9 with TRBJ2-7; D is perhaps TRBD2 (6 bases). This CDR3 spans 15 amino acids. V lost 0 bases and J 2 bases, leaving 12 bases between the germline ends. Germline CDR1 and CDR2: SGDLS and YYNGEE. CDR3 protein: CASSVGAGRTYEQYF. In nucleotides, the CDR3 is TGTGCCAGCAGCGTAGGTGCGGGAAGAACCTACGAGCAGTACTTC.

This clonotype was found many times. This chain joins TRBV5-8 and TRBJ2-7; 9 bases align to TRBD2. CDR3 size: 12 residues. The trim removed 4 bases at V and 10 bases at J, leaving 6 bases unmatched. Germline CDR1 is SGHTS and CDR2 is YDEGEE. CDR3 protein: CASSTTSGKQYF. The DNA for the CDR3 is TGTGCCAGCAGCACGACTAGCGGTAAACAGTACTTC. The complete variable domain, with remaining parts taken from reference TRBV5-8 and TRBJ2-7, reads EAGVTQSPTHLIKTRGQQATLRCSPISGHTSVYWYQQALGLGLQFLLWYDEGEERNRGNFPPRFSGRQFPNYSSELNVNALELEDSALYLCASSTTSGKQYFGPGTRLTVT.

This clonotype was found a few times. V is TRBV11-3 and J is TRBJ2-1; D could derive from TRBD1 or TRBD2 (6 bases each). This CDR3 has 15 residues. Per the germline V gene, CDR1 is SGHNT and CDR2 is YENEEA. The germline V and J ends were trimmed by 5 bases and 6 bases, with 17 bases remaining between them. DNA for the CDR3: TGTGCCAGCAGCCGAACAGGGTCGGGAGCCAATGAGCAGTTCTTC. This translates into CASSRTGSGANEQFF. Based on the CDR3 plus reference TRBV11-3 and TRBJ2-1, the full variable domain is EAGVVQSPRYKIIEKKQPVAFWCNPISGHNTLYWYLQNLGQGPELLIRYENEEAVDDSQLPKDRFSAERLKGVDSTLKIQPAELGDSAVYLCASSRTGSGANEQFFGPGTRLTVL.

This clonotype was seen ten or more times. One end of the junction fails to match germline, which may point to a read error. The J gene is TRBJ2-3, the V gene TRBV7-7, with D possibly TRBD2 on 5 matching bases. This CDR3 spans 14 amino acids. Germline CDR1 and CDR2: SSHAT and FNYEAQ (reference sequence). The CDR3 region is CASSLNGGGDTQYF. For the CDR3, the DNA is TGTGCTAGCAGCTTAAACGGCGGAGGAGATACGCAGTATTTT.

The chain uses TRBV12-3 or TRBV12-4 and TRBJ2-2; 7 nucleotides line up with TRBD1. The V gene end was trimmed by 10 bases and the J gene end by 4 bases; junction bases not matched to a gene: 9. The CDR3 length is 14 residues. DNA for the CDR3: TGTGCCATCCGTGGACAGGTCCGCACCGGGGAGCTGTTTTTT. Protein: CAIRGQVRTGELFF.

This clonotype turned up a few times. The rearrangement uses TRBV6-5 and TRBJ2-7; 9 nucleotides match TRBD1. CDR1 and CDR2 (germline): MNHEY, SVGAGI. The CDR3 consists of 15 residues. V was pared by 4 bases and J by 3 bases, with 7 bases of the junction left unmatched. CDR3 residues: CASSSDGTGFYEQYF. DNA for the CDR3: TGTGCCAGCAGTTCCGACGGGACAGGGTTCTACGAGCAGTACTTC.

This clonotype was observed a handful of times. V usage is TRBV15 and J usage is TRBJ2-7; 7 nucleotides align to TRBD1. The CDR3 covers 16 residues. Per the germline V gene, CDR1 is LNHNV and CDR2 is YYDKDF (reference sequence). V shed 5 bases, J shed 2 bases, and the junction held 12 bases outside the gene matches. CDR3 in amino acids: CATSGRATTGTYEQYF. The DNA for the CDR3 is TGTGCCACCAGCGGCCGGGCTACGACAGGGACCTACGAGCAGTACTTC. Looking up the rest from reference TRBV15 and TRBJ2-7 gives the full variable domain: DAMVIQNPRYQVTQFGKPVTLSCSQTLNHNVMYWYQQKSSQAPKLLFHYYDKDFNNEADTPDNFQSRRPNTSFCFLDIRSPGLGDTAMYLCATSGRATTGTYEQYFGPGTRLTVT.

This clonotype was found a few times. The V gene is TRBV25-1, the J gene TRBJ2-2; 8 bases match TRBD1. Germline lookup yields CDR1 MGHDK and CDR2 SYGVNS. The CDR3 totals 14 residues. V was clipped by 3 bases and J by 8 bases; unmatched bases: 5. CDR3 amino acids: CASSEGRGRGELFF. CDR3 in DNA: TGTGCCAGCAGTGAGGGCAGGGGGCGGGGGGAGCTGTTTTTT.

This clonotype turned up a few times. J is TRBJ2-7 and V is TRBV6-1, with 10 bases matching TRBD2. Trimming at V came to 7 bases and at J to 2 bases, leaving 2 bases not matched to a gene. CDR3 length equals 13 residues. The germline V gene encodes CDR1 MNHNS and CDR2 SASEGT. CDR3 protein: CASKAGGTYEQYF. In nucleotides, the CDR3 is TGTGCCAGCAAAGCGGGAGGGACCTACGAGCAGTACTTC.

Notes on this clonotype: At one end the junction does not follow the germline gene, possibly because of a read error. The chain recombines TRBV18 with TRBJ2-3; 9 bases fit TRBD1. The CDR3 runs to 17 residues. Germline lookup yields CDR1 KGHSH and CDR2 LQKENI. The CDR3 here is CASSHGTGRFGTDTQYF. The CDR3 coding sequence is TGTGCCAGCTCCCACGGGACAGGGCGCTTTGGAACAGATACGCAGTATTTC.

This clonotype appeared a few times. The V call is TRBV5-5, the J call TRBJ2-3, with 9 bases aligning to TRBD1. Germline lookup yields CDR1 SGHKS and CDR2 YYEKEE (reference sequence). The CDR3 length is 17 residues. With 2 bases clipped from V and 0 bases from J, the junction kept 7 bases outside the gene matches. In DNA, the CDR3 is TGTGCCAGCAGCTTAGGGACAGGGTACCAGAGCACAGATACGCAGTATTTT. Translating it yields CASSLGTGYQSTDTQYF.

In this sample, this clonotype turned up a few times. The rearrangement joins TRBV5-6 to TRBJ2-5; tentatively, D is TRBD1 (6 bases). CDR1 and CDR2 (germline): SGHDT, YYEEEE. V lost 3 bases and J 1 base, leaving 13 bases between the germline ends. The CDR3 length is 15 residues. CDR3 coding DNA: TGTGCCAGCAGCTCCTTCGGGACAACCCAAGAGACCCAGTACTTC. This translates into CASSSFGTTQETQYF.

This clonotype was counted between two and nine times. This chain links TRBV4-2 with TRBJ2-7; 8 bases match TRBD2. The CDR3 contains 16 residues. The germline V gene encodes CDR1 LGHNA and CDR2 YNFKEQ. V was clipped by 0 bases and J by 2 bases; unmatched bases: 6. The CDR3 spells CASSQDASGSAYEQYF. CDR3 in DNA: TGTGCCAGCAGCCAAGATGCTAGCGGGTCCGCCTACGAGCAGTACTTC.

The chain carries TRBV19 and TRBJ2-1, with no clear D. Germline V gene data show CDR1 as LNHDA and CDR2 as SQIVND (reference sequence). The CDR3 consists of 14 residues. V lost 3 bases, J lost 5 bases, and 11 bases lay in between. CDR3: CASSIGSRDNEQFF. The CDR3 region has the DNA TGTGCCAGTAGTATCGGGTCTCGTGACAATGAGCAGTTCTTC. Full variable domain (outside the CDR3, taken from reference TRBV19 and TRBJ2-1): DGGITQSPKYLFRKEGQNVTLSCEQNLNHDAMYWYRQDPGQGLRLIYYSQIVNDFQKGDIAEGYSVSREKKESFPLTVTSAQKNPTAFYLCASSIGSRDNEQFFGPGTRLTVL.

This clonotype was found a few times. The genes are TRBV20-1 and TRBJ2-1; unclear D gene. The V gene lost 6 bases and the J gene lost 2 bases, with 11 bases spanning the gap. Germline CDR1 and CDR2: DFQATT and SNEGSKA (reference sequence). The CDR3 sequence is 13 residues long. CDR3 DNA sequence: TGCAGTGCCGAGACCCCGACCTACAATGAGCAGTTCTTC. Residues: CSAETPTYNEQFF.

This clonotype appeared many times. CDR3: CASSARTGENTGELFF. In DNA, the CDR3 is TGTGCCAGCAGCGCCCGGACAGGGGAGAACACCGGGGAGCTGTTTTTT. The chain employs TRBV7-2 and TRBJ2-2; TRBD1 matches at 9 bases. J was trimmed by 1 base and V by 5 bases; bases with no gene match: 5. Per the germline V gene, CDR1 is SGHTA and CDR2 is FQGNSA. The CDR3 totals 16 residues.

There are many counts of this clonotype. This chain joins TRBV5-1 and TRBJ2-7; no clear D. V shed 0 bases and J shed 4 bases, with 8 bases lying between them. CDR3 length: 13 residues. Per germline, CDR1 SGHRS and CDR2 YFSETQ. CDR3 loop: CASSLEGLYEQYF. In nucleotides, the CDR3 is TGCGCCAGCAGCTTGGAAGGGTTGTACGAGCAGTACTTC.

The rearrangement links TRBV10-3 to TRBJ1-2; D gene unclear. Trimming pared 0 bases from V and 8 bases from J, leaving 7 bases between. This CDR3 comprises 12 residues. Germline CDR1 and CDR2: ENHRY and SYGVKD. Written as DNA, the CDR3 is TGTGCCATCAGTGAGTCTACAAGGGGCTACACCTTC. It codes for CAISESTRGYTF.

The V and J genes are TRBV20-1 and TRBJ2-1, with 10 bases fitting TRBD2. Germline V gene sequence: CDR1 DFQATT, CDR2 SNEGSKA (reference sequence). V was pared by 6 bases and J by 3 bases, with 2 bases of the junction left unmatched. The CDR3 runs to 13 residues. The CDR3 loop reads CSAASGSYNEQFF. The DNA of the CDR3 is TGCAGTGCAGCTAGCGGGAGCTACAATGAGCAGTTCTTC.

There are many counts of this clonotype. The CDR3 loop reads CASSQGYGTEAFF. CDR3 DNA sequence: TGTGCCAGCAGCCAGGGGTACGGCACTGAAGCTTTCTTT. V and J are TRBV7-2 and TRBJ1-1; TRBD1 might be the D (6 bases). V shed 5 bases and J shed 4 bases, with 11 bases lying between them. Germline V lookup: CDR1 SGHTA, CDR2 FQGNSA. This CDR3 is built from 13 residues.

The chain has TRBV20-1 and TRBJ1-5, with TRBD1 identical over 9 bases. CDR1 is DFQATT and CDR2 is SNEGSKA in the germline V gene (reference sequence). Germline trimming cut 7 bases from V and 5 bases from J; bases unmatched to any gene: 9. The CDR3 totals 14 residues. In DNA, the CDR3 is TGCAGTGTCCCGGGGACAGGGCAAGATCAGCCCCAGCATTTT. The encoded protein is CSVPGTGQDQPQHF.

This clonotype was counted a few times. This chain connects TRBV6-1 to TRBJ2-7; D perhaps matches TRBD1 (5 bases). CDR1 and CDR2 from the germline V gene are MNHNS and SASEGT. V was trimmed by 3 bases and J by 0 bases, leaving 9 bases between them. The CDR3 consists of 14 residues. The CDR3 protein is CASSEDGASYEQYV. The CDR3 DNA follows: TGTGCCAGCAGTGAGGATGGGGCCTCCTACGAGCAGTACGTC.

The chain carries TRBV5-1 and TRBJ1-2, with a possible D match to TRBD1 (5 bases). Trimming left V 0 bases short and J 2 bases short, with 11 bases between. Germline CDR1 SGHRS, CDR2 YFSETQ. The CDR3 contains 15 residues. The CDR3 DNA follows: TGCGCCAGCAGCTTGGATTCGGGGGGGAACTATGGCTACACCTTC. This sequence encodes CASSLDSGGNYGYTF.

Note on this clonotype: A read error may explain this, as a much larger clone is one base away. V usage is TRBV12-3 or TRBV12-4 and J usage is TRBJ1-2; D may be TRBD1 (5 bases). The V gene lost 8 bases and the J gene lost 1 base, with 17 bases spanning the gap. There are 15 residues in the CDR3. CDR3 residues: CASSEGAQGNYGYTF. The CDR3 nucleotides read TGTGCCAGCTCGGAAGGGGCCCAGGGTAACTATGGCTACACCTTC.

The CDR3 loop is CASSQAYSSPYNEQFF. The CDR3 DNA reads TGCGCCAGCAGCCAAGCTTATAGTAGCCCCTACAATGAGCAGTTCTTC. This chain joins TRBV4-3 and TRBJ2-1, with unresolved D. The CDR3 totals 16 residues. With 1 base removed from V and 2 bases from J, the gap between germline ends came to 12 bases. Germline-derived CDR1 and CDR2 are LGHNA and YSLEER.